What follows describes a single T cell receptor (beta chain). In the study's own analysis: Amplifying reference gene primers gave estimates of nucleated cell counts. Clones were read by immunoSEQ multiplex PCR, and TCRdb kept only the in-frame ones, dropping some. V and J calls and clone size are copied from that table; D and trimming were computed from the DNA. This table has about 360,000 clones, approximately 86% appearing once. Germline V gene lookup returns CDR1 SGHRS and CDR2 YFSETQ. The CDR3 contains 14 residues. V lost 4 bases and J lost 4, with 14 bases in between. The record originates from a study of blood T cell repertoires in COVID-19. Turning to the study itself: The analysed material was cDNA or gDNA that came from T cells, B-cell-depleted T cells, or PBMCs.

The sequence was collected from a human donor in a cohort sampled during active COVID-19. The rearrangement joins TRBV5-1 to TRBJ1-2, with D tentatively TRBD1 (6 bases). Sequenced material: peripheral blood. The chain's CDR3 is CASSTTTGSYGYTF. The DNA for the CDR3 is TGCGCCAGCAGCACTACGACAGGAAGCTATGGCTACACCTTC. The whole variable domain, filled in from reference TRBV5-1 and TRBJ1-2, reads KAGVTQTPRYLIKTRGQQVTLSCSPISGHRSVSWYQQTPGQGLQFLFEYFSETQRNKGNFPGRFSGRQFSNSRSEMNVSTLELGDSALYLCASSTTTGSYGYTFGSGTRLTVV.